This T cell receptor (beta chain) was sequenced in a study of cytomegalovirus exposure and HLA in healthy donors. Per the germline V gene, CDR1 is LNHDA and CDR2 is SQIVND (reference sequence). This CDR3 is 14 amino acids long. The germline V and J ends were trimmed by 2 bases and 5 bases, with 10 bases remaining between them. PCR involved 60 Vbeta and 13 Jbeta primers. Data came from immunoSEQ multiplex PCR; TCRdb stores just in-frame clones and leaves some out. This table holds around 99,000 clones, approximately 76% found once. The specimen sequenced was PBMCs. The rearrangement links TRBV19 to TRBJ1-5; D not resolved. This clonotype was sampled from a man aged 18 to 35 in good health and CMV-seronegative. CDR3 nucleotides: TGTGCCAGTAGTATACCGGGAATTTATCAGCCCCAGCATTTT. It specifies CASSIPGIYQPQHF.